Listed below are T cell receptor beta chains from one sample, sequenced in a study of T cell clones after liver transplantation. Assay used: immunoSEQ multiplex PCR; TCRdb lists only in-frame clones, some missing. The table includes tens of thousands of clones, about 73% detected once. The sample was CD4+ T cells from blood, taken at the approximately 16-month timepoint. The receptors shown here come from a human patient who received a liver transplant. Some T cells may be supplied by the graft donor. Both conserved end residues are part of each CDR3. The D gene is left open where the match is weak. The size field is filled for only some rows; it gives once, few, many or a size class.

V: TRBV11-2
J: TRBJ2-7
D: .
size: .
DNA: TGTGCCAGCAGCTTAGATGGGTATTCCGACGAGCAGTACTTC
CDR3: CASSLDGYSDEQYF

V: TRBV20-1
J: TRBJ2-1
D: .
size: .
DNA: TGCAGTGCAGAGTACAATGAGCAGTTCTTC
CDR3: CSAEYNEQFF

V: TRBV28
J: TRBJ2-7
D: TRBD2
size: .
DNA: TGTGCCAGCAGTCCCCTGAGCGGGGGGGCTTACGAGCAGTACTTC
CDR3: CASSPLSGGAYEQYF

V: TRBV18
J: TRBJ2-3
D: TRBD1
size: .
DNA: TGTGCCAGCTCACCCGGACAGGGCACAGGTACGCAGTATTTT
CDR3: CASSPGQGTGTQYF

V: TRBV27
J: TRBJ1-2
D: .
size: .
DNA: TGTGCCAGCAGTTTATCGGGGGGCTATGGCTACACCTTC
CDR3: CASSLSGGYGYTF

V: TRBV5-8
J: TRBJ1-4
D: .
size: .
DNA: TGTGCCAGCAGACAAAGTCATGGACGTTATAATGAAAAACTGTTTTTT
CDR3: CASRQSHGRYNEKLFF

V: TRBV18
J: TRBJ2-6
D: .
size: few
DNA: TGTGCCAGCCCAAATTCTAGTCGTCTCTGGAACTCTGGGGCCAACGTCCTGACTTTC
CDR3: CASPNSSRLWNSGANVLTF

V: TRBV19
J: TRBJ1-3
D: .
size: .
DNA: TGTGCCAGTAGTCTACAGGGAATGGACTCTGGAAACACCATATATTTT
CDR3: CASSLQGMDSGNTIYF

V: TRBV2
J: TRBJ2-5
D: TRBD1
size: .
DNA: TGTGCCAGCAGCCTAGGACAGGAGCAGACCCAGTACTTC
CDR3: CASSLGQEQTQYF

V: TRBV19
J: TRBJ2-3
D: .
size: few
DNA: TGTGCCAGTAGAGATCCCAGGGTGGGCACTACAGATACGCAGTATTTT
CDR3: CASRDPRVGTTDTQYF

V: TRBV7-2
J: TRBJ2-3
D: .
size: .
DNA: TGTGCCAGCAGCTACGGGGCGGGATTAAGCACAGATACGCAGTATTTT
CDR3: CASSYGAGLSTDTQYF

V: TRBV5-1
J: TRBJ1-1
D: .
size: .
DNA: TGCGCCAGCAGCTTGGAGGAGGGCGCGGACACTGAAGCTTTCTTT
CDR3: CASSLEEGADTEAFF

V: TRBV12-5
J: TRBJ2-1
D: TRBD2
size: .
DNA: TGTGCTAGTGGTCTGACTAGCGGGCGACACAATGAGCAGTTCTTC
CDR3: CASGLTSGRHNEQFF

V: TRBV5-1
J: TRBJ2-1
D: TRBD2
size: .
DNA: TGCGCCAGCAGCTTCTTGAAATCTAGCGGGGGGACTCTTAATGAGCAGTTCTTC
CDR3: CASSFLKSSGGTLNEQFF

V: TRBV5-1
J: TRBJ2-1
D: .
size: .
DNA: TGCGCCAGCAGCTGGGATGGGGTGGGGAGAAATGAGCAGTTCTTC
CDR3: CASSWDGVGRNEQFF

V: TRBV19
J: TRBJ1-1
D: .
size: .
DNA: TGTGCCAGTAGTCTCCTCAGGGGCGAGAACACTGAAGCTTTCTTT
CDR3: CASSLLRGENTEAFF

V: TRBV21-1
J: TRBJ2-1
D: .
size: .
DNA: TGTGCCAGCACGCCCAGTAGAGGGATTGAGCAGTTCTTC
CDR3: CASTPSRGIEQFF

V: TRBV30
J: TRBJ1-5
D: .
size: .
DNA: TGTGCCTGGAGTGGAAAGAATCAGCCCCAGCATTTT
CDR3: CAWSGKNQPQHF

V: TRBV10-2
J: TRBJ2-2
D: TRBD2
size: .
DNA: TGCGCCAGCAGAGGACTAGCTAGGACCGGGGAGCTGTTTTTT
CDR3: CASRGLARTGELFF

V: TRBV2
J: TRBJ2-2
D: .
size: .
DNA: TGTGCCAGCAGTGGGAGGGGATCGGGCACCGGGGAGCTGTTTTTT
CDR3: CASSGRGSGTGELFF